Presented here are 3 T cell receptor beta chains from one specimen sequenced in a study of shared clonotypes between healthy human individuals. The assay was immunoSEQ multiplex PCR, and TCRdb's table has in-frame clones only and misses some. Found here are about 2.1 million clones, 90% to 95% of them singletons; the top ten hold around 1.7%. It was CD45RO-negative cells, positively selected for CCR7, that made up naive CD8 cells, with terminally differentiated effector memory CD45RA+ cells excluded. Input material: naive CD8+ T cells from PBMCs. These receptors all stem from a man younger than 35 in good health. Some clones in this sample may be carry-over from other donors' samples.

In its sample, this clone was seen once. The chain combines TRBV7-2 with TRBJ2-1, with TRBD2 identical over 12 bases. After removal of 5 bases from V and 3 bases from J, the junction contained 5 bases not matched to a gene. CDR3 size: 16 residues. The germline gives CDR1 SGHTA, CDR2 FQGNSA. This CDR3 is CASSPGLAGLYNEQFF. The CDR3 nucleotides are TGTGCCAGCAGCCCGGGACTAGCGGGTCTCTACAATGAGCAGTTCTTC.

The chain links TRBV6-1 to TRBJ1-5; no firm D call. Germline V CDR1 and CDR2: MNHNS, SASEGT. V lost 4 bases to trimming and J lost 16 bases, with 14 bases between them. The CDR3 sequence is 11 residues long. The CDR3 protein is CASSVSGNTHF. The CDR3 DNA follows: TGTGCCAGCAGTGTGTCTGGGAATACACATTTT.

V is TRBV18 and J is TRBJ2-7; maybe TRBD2 (6 bases). Germline V lookup: CDR1 KGHSH, CDR2 LQKENI. The ends were cut back, 2 bases at V and 4 bases at J, with 18 bases in the middle. The CDR3 consists of 16 residues. CDR3 sequence reads: CASSPTATEGAYEQYF. The CDR3 region has the DNA TGTGCCAGCTCACCAACGGCGACGGAGGGTGCGTACGAGCAGTACTTC.